Listed below are T cell receptor beta chains from one sample, sequenced in a study of cytomegalovirus exposure and HLA in healthy donors. Only in-frame clones appear in the TCRdb table, and some are missing; sequencing was by immunoSEQ multiplex PCR. The profile covers 85,000 to 100,000 clones, with approximately 85% appearing a single time and around 6% taken by the ten largest. The sample comprised PBMCs. The source is a woman aged 18-29 years in good health and CMV-seropositive. CDR3s include the opening cysteine and the closing phenylalanine or tryptophan. Fields, in order: J gene, CDR3 length, D gene, clone size, V gene, CDR3 protein, CDR3 DNA. The D gene is left open where the match is weak. Part of the rows lack a size; the others show once, few, many or a class for expanded clones.

j_gene: TRBJ2-1
len: 15
d_gene: -
abundance: -
v_gene: TRBV28
CDR3aa: CASSLYRERGNEQFF
CDR3nt: TGTGCCAGCAGTTTATATCGGGAGAGGGGCAATGAGCAGTTCTTC

j_gene: TRBJ1-2
len: 15
d_gene: -
abundance: -
v_gene: TRBV13
CDR3aa: CASSHGGSWTDGYTF
CDR3nt: TGTGCCAGCAGCCATGGCGGGTCATGGACAGATGGCTACACCTTC

j_gene: TRBJ1-1
len: 15
d_gene: -
abundance: -
v_gene: TRBV14
CDR3aa: CASSQGHPRRGEAFF
CDR3nt: TGTGCCAGCAGCCAAGGCCATCCCAGACGGGGTGAAGCTTTCTTT

j_gene: TRBJ2-1
len: 17
d_gene: TRBD2
abundance: -
v_gene: TRBV4-1
CDR3aa: CASSQGIAGGAYNEQFF
CDR3nt: TGCGCCAGCAGCCAAGGCATCGCGGGAGGGGCCTACAATGAGCAGTTCTTC

j_gene: TRBJ2-2
len: 17
d_gene: -
abundance: once
v_gene: TRBV10-3
CDR3aa: CAISNPGGTPNTGELFF
CDR3nt: TGTGCCATCAGTAACCCCGGGGGGACACCGAACACCGGGGAGCTGTTTTTT

j_gene: TRBJ2-7
len: 14
d_gene: TRBD2
abundance: -
v_gene: TRBV5-3
CDR3aa: CARSLPSGSHEQYF
CDR3nt: TGTGCCAGAAGCTTGCCTAGCGGGAGCCACGAGCAGTACTTC

j_gene: TRBJ1-6
len: 13
d_gene: -
abundance: -
v_gene: TRBV4-1
CDR3aa: CASSQFVRSPLHF
CDR3nt: TGCGCCAGCAGCCAATTTGTTCGTTCACCCCTCCACTTT

j_gene: TRBJ2-3
len: 18
d_gene: TRBD2
abundance: -
v_gene: TRBV7-2
CDR3aa: CASSLLGPLAGATDTQYF
CDR3nt: TGTGCCAGCAGCTTATTAGGCCCTCTAGCGGGAGCCACAGATACGCAGTATTTT

j_gene: TRBJ2-2
len: 18
d_gene: TRBD2
abundance: -
v_gene: TRBV2
CDR3aa: CASSEVHPGGVFAGELFF
CDR3nt: TGTGCCAGCAGTGAAGTACACCCGGGAGGGGTTTTTGCCGGGGAGCTGTTTTTT

j_gene: TRBJ1-2
len: 13
d_gene: TRBD1
abundance: -
v_gene: TRBV18
CDR3aa: CASSPLTGEGYTF
CDR3nt: TGTGCCAGCTCACCCCTGACAGGGGAGGGCTACACCTTC

j_gene: TRBJ1-2
len: 12
d_gene: -
abundance: few
v_gene: TRBV5-6
CDR3aa: CASSLGSGIYTF
CDR3nt: TGTGCCAGCAGCTTGGGGTCCGGGATCTACACCTTC

j_gene: TRBJ2-5
len: 14
d_gene: TRBD1
abundance: -
v_gene: TRBV28
CDR3aa: CASSRTGVGETQYF
CDR3nt: TGTGCCAGCAGCCGTACAGGGGTTGGGGAGACCCAGTACTTC

j_gene: TRBJ1-1
len: 14
d_gene: -
abundance: few
v_gene: TRBV6-5
CDR3aa: CASSYSIVGTEAFF
CDR3nt: TGTGCCAGCAGTTACTCGATAGTCGGCACTGAAGCTTTCTTT

j_gene: TRBJ2-1
len: 13
d_gene: -
abundance: -
v_gene: TRBV19
CDR3aa: CASSIARGNEQFF
CDR3nt: TGTGCCAGTAGTATAGCCAGGGGAAATGAGCAGTTCTTC

j_gene: TRBJ1-4
len: 14
d_gene: TRBD1
abundance: -
v_gene: TRBV27
CDR3aa: CASTGTATNEKLFF
CDR3nt: TGTGCCAGCACCGGGACAGCAACTAATGAAAAACTGTTTTTT

j_gene: TRBJ1-5
len: 13
d_gene: -
abundance: -
v_gene: TRBV28
CDR3aa: CASSLSGYQPQHF
CDR3nt: TGTGCCAGCAGTTTATCAGGGTATCAGCCCCAGCATTTT

j_gene: TRBJ2-7
len: 13
d_gene: -
abundance: -
v_gene: TRBV7-9
CDR3aa: CASSSLQGYEQYF
CDR3nt: TGTGCCAGCAGCTCACTACAGGGTTACGAGCAGTACTTC

j_gene: TRBJ2-7
len: 15
d_gene: -
abundance: -
v_gene: TRBV4-1
CDR3aa: CASSPDPGGPYEQYF
CDR3nt: TGCGCCAGCAGCCCGGACCCCGGGGGGCCCTACGAGCAGTACTTC

j_gene: TRBJ1-1
len: 15
d_gene: TRBD1
abundance: -
v_gene: TRBV9
CDR3aa: CASSAGQGANTEAFF
CDR3nt: TGTGCCAGCAGCGCCGGACAGGGGGCGAACACTGAAGCTTTCTTT

j_gene: TRBJ1-5
len: 18
d_gene: TRBD1
abundance: -
v_gene: TRBV5-6
CDR3aa: CASSKLLLQGEGDQPQHF
CDR3nt: TGTGCCAGCAGCAAGCTACTCCTTCAGGGGGAAGGGGATCAGCCCCAGCATTTT

j_gene: TRBJ2-7
len: 14
d_gene: TRBD1
abundance: once
v_gene: TRBV5-4
CDR3aa: CASSFMTGLDEQYF
CDR3nt: TGTGCCAGCAGCTTTATGACAGGGTTGGACGAGCAGTACTTC

j_gene: TRBJ2-7
len: 15
d_gene: TRBD1
abundance: -
v_gene: TRBV6-6
CDR3aa: CASSYAGQGSYEQYF
CDR3nt: TGTGCCAGCAGTTACGCGGGACAGGGCTCCTACGAGCAGTACTTC

j_gene: TRBJ1-2
len: 15
d_gene: -
abundance: -
v_gene: TRBV7-2
CDR3aa: CASSLGGGRLNGYTF
CDR3nt: TGTGCCAGCAGCCTCGGGGGAGGGCGGCTGAATGGCTACACCTTC

j_gene: TRBJ1-1
len: 17
d_gene: -
abundance: few
v_gene: TRBV4-2
CDR3aa: CASSQDPLGPGGTEAFF
CDR3nt: TGTGCCAGCAGCCAAGATCCCCTCGGCCCCGGGGGCACTGAAGCTTTCTTT